Each of the 5 T cell receptor beta chains below was sequenced from the same sample in a study of T cell changes during pregnancy in multiple sclerosis. Some clones are missing from TCRdb's copy, which holds only in-frame ones; the method was immunoSEQ multiplex PCR. The sample carries some 67,000 clones, 80% to 95% recorded once. Here the sequenced sample was peripheral blood, taken in the first trimester of pregnancy. The receptors were gathered from a female donor with multiple sclerosis, enrolled in a pregnancy study.

This chain uses TRBV9 with TRBJ1-4, with D unresolved. CDR1 and CDR2 from the germline V gene are SGDLS and YYNGEE. V was shortened by 4 bases and J by 8 bases, with 9 bases between the two germline ends. This CDR3 has 12 residues. This CDR3 is CASSSKQEKLFF. DNA for the CDR3: TGTGCCAGCAGCTCCAAGCAAGAAAAACTGTTTTTT.

The chain combines TRBV11-2 with TRBJ2-5, with D perhaps matching TRBD1 (5 bases). This CDR3 contains 12 residues. Germline CDR1 is SGHAT and CDR2 is FQNNGV. V gave up 0 bases and J gave up 9 bases, with 8 bases separating them. The CDR3 bases are TGTGCCAGCAGCTTAGAAGGGGTGGCCCAGTACTTC. Translating it yields CASSLEGVAQYF.

The rearrangement links TRBV27 to TRBJ2-1; 10 bases map to TRBD2. J was trimmed by 3 bases and V by 6 bases; bases with no gene match: 5. Germline V gene sequence: CDR1 MNHEY, CDR2 SMNVEV (reference sequence). The CDR3 totals 15 residues. As DNA, the CDR3 is TGTGCCAGCAGACATAGCGGGGGGTTCTACAATGAGCAGTTCTTC. As protein: CASRHSGGFYNEQFF.

J is TRBJ2-1 and V is TRBV4-2, with D tentatively TRBD1 (5 bases). Deletions cut 0 bases from V and 8 bases from J, with 5 bases between. The CDR3 consists of 12 residues. Germline CDR1 is LGHNA and CDR2 is YNFKEQ. The CDR3 region is CASSQDRDEQFF. CDR3 DNA sequence: TGTGCCAGCAGCCAAGACAGGGATGAGCAGTTCTTC.

This chain connects TRBV10-2 to TRBJ1-4; 8 nucleotides line up with TRBD1. Germline V CDR1 and CDR2: WSHSY, SAAADI. The J segment lost 7 bases and the V segment lost 2 bases, leaving 6 bases of the junction unmatched. CDR3 size: 15 residues. CDR3 protein: CASSERDRGFEKLFF. CDR3 coding DNA: TGCGCCAGCAGTGAGAGAGACAGGGGATTTGAAAAACTGTTTTTT.